This T cell receptor (beta chain) stems from a study of blood T cell repertoires in COVID-19. Study at large: COVID-19 samples from acute and convalescent phases originated in the United States, Italy and Spain. T cells, B-cell-depleted T cells, or PBMCs supplied cDNA or gDNA.

Original processing methods: Reference gene primer amplification in the assay estimated nucleated cell counts. The protocol was immunoSEQ multiplex PCR, while the TCRdb copy is restricted to in-frame clones and leaves out a portion. V and J calls and clone size are as listed in that table; D and trimming were resolved from the DNA. The data hold around 63,000 clones, with 88% observed a single time. Trimming shortened V by 6 bases and J by 1 base, and 13 bases separated the two germline ends. The CDR3 consists of 15 residues. Germline assignment: CDR1 MNHNY and CDR2 SVGAGI (reference sequence). The J gene is TRBJ1-5, the V gene TRBV6-6; D perhaps matches TRBD1 (6 bases). The source material was peripheral blood. The receptor was isolated from a woman aged 55-75 years with acute or convalescent COVID-19. The CDR3 nucleotides are TGTGCCAGCAGGACGGGTCAGGGGAGCAATCAGCCCCAGCATTTT. Translated: CASRTGQGSNQPQHF.